This TCR beta chain was found in a study of OX40 agonist ivuxolimab in advanced cancers. In the study overall: Of the participants, approximately 40% had some prior anti-PD-1, anti-PD-L1 or anti-CTLA-4 therapy, which was allowed.

Assay: immunoSEQ multiplex PCR; the TCRdb copy retains only in-frame clones and omits some. The data show about 42,000 clones, around 91% seen once. Germline lookup yields CDR1 KGHSH and CDR2 LQKENI. The CDR3 is made up of 15 amino acids. With 2 bases removed from V and 3 bases from J, the gap between germline ends came to 10 bases. A few counts support this clone. The chain is built from TRBV18 and TRBJ2-2, with TRBD1 as a possible D gene (5 bases). Sample: CD4+ or CD8+ T cells sorted from blood, taken in a trial of the OX40 agonist ivuxolimab. This receptor was identified in an adult with an advanced solid tumor such as melanoma, head and neck, liver or kidney cancer. CDR3 loop: CASSPDSLYTGELFF. For the CDR3, the DNA is TGTGCCAGCTCACCAGACAGTCTCTACACCGGGGAGCTGTTTTTT.